This T cell receptor (beta chain) was profiled in a study of CD8 T cells in ankylosing spondylitis. On this clonotype: Its target is not known.

Findings and limits, study-wide: There were earlier reports of some motif variants in reactive arthritis synovial fluid and blood. Matched synovial fluid from ankylosing spondylitis patients was reported to be enriched for disease-linked clones. One TCR beta motif, made up of fewer than 10 highly homologous variants, appeared characteristic of ankylosing spondylitis blood.

Trimming stripped 0 bases from V and 1 base from J, with 16 bases between. Germline values: CDR1 LGHNA, CDR2 YNFKEQ. The CDR3 totals 18 residues. Libraries for TCR beta were made by quantitative 5'-RACE with molecular barcodes. TCRdb re-called the 5' RACE reads through MiXCR, storing one row per CDR3 protein. This table has about 220,000 distinct CDR3 sequences, 20% to 30% appearing once. Source material: blood, either unsorted or a sorted T cell fraction (not recorded which). This rearrangement joins TRBV4-2 to TRBJ2-1; D remains ambiguous. The receptor was derived from a male donor with ankylosing spondylitis or in good health (not recorded which). The CDR3 nucleotides read TGTGCCAGCAGCCAAGAGGTTCGGCGGACCCGATCCTACAATGAGCAGTTCTTC. It is translated as CASSQEVRRTRSYNEQFF.